The TCR beta chain described here comes from a study of regulatory T cells in long-lasting Graves disease. Study details: Graves' patients, diagnosed recently, had received antithyroid drugs under 3 months.

Time point of the sample: newly diagnosed GD, antithyroid drugs for less than 3 months. After RNA was extracted from PBMCs, the TCR library was made from it. Investigators prepared the TCR beta libraries by applying iRepertoire HTBI primers and Arm-PCR of CDR3 regions. Each CDR3 protein gets one entry after TCRdb re-called the multiplex PCR reads with MiXCR. The sample records some 330,000 distinct CDR3 sequences, about 11% being singletons. Trimming cost V 0 bases and J 5 bases; bases outside gene matches: 5. There are 14 residues in the CDR3. In germline, CDR1 is DFQATT, CDR2 SNEGSKA (reference sequence). The table lists this clonotype with many counts. This sample was shared with a second study, whose subject was T cells in Graves' hyperthyroidism and ophthalmopathy.

The rearrangement links TRBV20-1 to TRBJ2-5; TRBD1 agrees at 8 bases. This clonotype was obtained from a woman aged 18-29 years with Graves disease. The specimen comprised peripheral blood mononuclear cells (PBMCs), sampled at new diagnosis, from a patient treated with antithyroid drugs. CDR3 residues: CSAREDRVVETQYF. The CDR3 bases are TGCAGTGCTAGAGAGGACAGGGTGGTGGAGACCCAGTACTTC.